Shown below are 10 T cell receptor beta chains from a single sample sequenced in a study of OX40 agonist ivuxolimab in advanced cancers. The repertoire was sequenced with immunoSEQ multiplex PCR; TCRdb's copy has only in-frame clones and lacks some. In the table there are 65,000 to 90,000 clones, roughly 85% of which are singletons. The source material was CD4+ or CD8+ T cells sorted from blood, sampled in a trial of the OX40 agonist ivuxolimab. The receptors originated from an adult with an advanced solid tumor such as melanoma, head and neck, liver or kidney cancer.

This clone was found many times. The chain links TRBV4-1 to TRBJ1-1; 10 nucleotides agree with TRBD1. The trim removed 0 bases at V and 5 bases at J, leaving 6 bases unmatched. From germline, CDR1 is MGHRA and CDR2 YSYEKL. This CDR3 has 16 residues. The chain's CDR3 is CASSQETGGMRTEAFF. In nucleotides, the CDR3 is TGCGCCAGCAGCCAAGAGACAGGGGGCATGAGAACTGAAGCTTTCTTT.

V usage is TRBV5-4 and J usage is TRBJ2-5; weak D call: TRBD2 (5 bases). The J call may not be correct, given that the DNA end is closer to TRBJ2-7. CDR1 is SGHNT and CDR2 is YYREEE in the germline V gene (reference sequence). The CDR3 has 13 residues. The CDR3 protein is CASSLVAGYEQYF. CDR3 sequence (DNA): TGTGCCAGCAGCTTGGTTGCGGGCTACGAGCAGTACTTC.

This clone turned up a few times. The chain carries TRBV7-2 and TRBJ2-7; D perhaps matches TRBD1 (5 bases). Germline V CDR1 and CDR2: SGHTA, FQGNSA. V was clipped by 1 base and J by 9 bases, with 16 bases between them. This CDR3 region has 14 residues. Here the CDR3 DNA reads TGTGCCAGCAGCTTAGTAGAAACCAATCAGGGGCAGTACTTC. It codes for CASSLVETNQGQYF.

The chain joins TRBV30 to TRBJ1-6; 7 bases are a match to TRBD1. V gave up 4 bases and J gave up 10 bases; unmatched junction bases: 7. The CDR3 consists of 13 residues. In germline, CDR1 is GTSNPN, CDR2 SVGIG (reference sequence). CDR3 nucleotides: TGTGCCTGGACGCGAGACAGGGCCTCACCCCTCCACTTT. Translated, it gives CAWTRDRASPLHF. Filled out from reference TRBV30 and TRBJ1-6, the complete variable domain reads SQTIHQWPATLVQPVGSPLSLECTVEGTSNPNLYWYRQAAGRGLQLLFYSVGIGQISSEVPQNLSASRPQDRQFILSSKKLLLSDSGFYLCAWTRDRASPLHFGNGTRLTVT.

The V gene is TRBV18, the J gene TRBJ2-2, with D possibly being TRBD1 or TRBD2 (6 bases each). This CDR3 comprises 15 residues. Germline V lookup: CDR1 KGHSH, CDR2 LQKENI. V was shortened by 6 bases and J by 2 bases, with 13 bases between the two germline ends. The CDR3 nucleotides are TGTGCCAGCTCGTTTTCCGGGGGCAACACCGGGGAGCTGTTTTTT. It encodes CASSFSGGNTGELFF.

This clone was seen a single time. This sequence joins TRBV9 and TRBJ1-6; no clear D gene. V lost 0 bases and J 6 bases, leaving 7 bases between the germline ends. The germline V gene has CDR1 SGDLS and CDR2 YYNGEE. The CDR3 has 14 amino acids. The CDR3 nucleotides are TGTGCCAGCAGCGTAGGTGTGGGTAATTCACCCCTCCACTTT. Its translation: CASSVGVGNSPLHF.

J is TRBJ1-6 and V is TRBV6-6; D unresolved. The CDR3 runs 12 residues. Per germline, CDR1 MNHNY and CDR2 SVGAGI (reference sequence). Trimming removed 6 bases at V and 10 bases at J, with 10 bases between. CDR3 sequence: CASSRRSSPLHF. DNA of the CDR3: TGTGCCAGCAGCCGTCGGTCCTCACCCCTCCACTTT.

A single count supports this clone. This sequence joins TRBV5-5 and TRBJ1-1; 8 nucleotides align to TRBD1. The CDR3 runs 14 residues. Unmatched junction bases numbered 7, after V lost 4 bases and J lost 5 bases. Per the germline V gene, CDR1 is SGHKS and CDR2 is YYEKEE (reference sequence). The CDR3 sequence: CASSADRGGTEAFF. The CDR3 nucleotides are TGTGCCAGCAGCGCAGACAGGGGAGGAACTGAAGCTTTCTTT.

This chain joins TRBV7-9 and TRBJ1-6; 9 bases are shared with TRBD1. The CDR3 has 15 residues. After removal of 3 bases from V and 8 bases from J, the junction contained 5 bases not matched to a gene. The germline gives CDR1 SEHNR, CDR2 FQNEAQ (reference sequence). CDR3 residues: CASSFGTGYDSPLHF. The CDR3 region has the DNA TGTGCCAGCAGCTTTGGGACAGGGTATGATTCACCCCTCCACTTT.

The chain is built from TRBV6-5 and TRBJ2-7, with D possibly TRBD1 on 5 matching bases. Trimming shortened V by 8 bases and J by 2 bases, and 16 bases separated the two germline ends. The germline V gene has CDR1 MNHEY and CDR2 SVGAGI. This CDR3 region has 14 residues. Here the CDR3 reads CASRLVQGPYEQYF. In DNA, the CDR3 is TGTGCCAGCCGTCTCGTCCAGGGCCCCTACGAGCAGTACTTC.